What follows describes a single TCR beta chain. The antigen is unknown. These data originate in a study of cytomegalovirus exposure and HLA in healthy donors. Whole-study results and caveats: Cytomegalovirus association was listed for 170 or so TCR beta chains. Specificity of three CMV-associated chains for CMV antigens was verified in vitro.

Measured with immunoSEQ multiplex PCR; TCRdb has only the in-frame clones, and not every one. The data contain over 250,000 clones, 80% to 90% of them singletons. The CDR3 extends over 15 amino acids. CDR1 SSHAT and CDR2 FNYEAQ come from the germline V gene (reference sequence). With V trimmed by 5 bases and J by 2 bases, 3 bases remained unmatched. The sequence came from a woman younger than 30 in good health and CMV-seronegative. The material sequenced was PBMCs. The chain recombines TRBV7-7 with TRBJ2-3; 11 bases align to TRBD2. CDR3 region: CASSPGLAATDTQYF. CDR3 DNA sequence: TGTGCCAGCAGCCCGGGACTAGCGGCCACAGATACGCAGTATTTT.